Described below is a single T cell receptor beta chain sequence and its context. PCR was performed using 60 Vbeta and 13 Jbeta primers. Repertoires were generated with immunoSEQ multiplex PCR, while TCRdb's copy carries only in-frame clones and drops some. The sample yields some 180,000 clones, about four fifths seen once. This sample is drawn from a study of cytomegalovirus exposure and HLA in healthy donors. This receptor was taken from a young woman in good health and CMV-seronegative. The sequenced material came from PBMCs.

DNA for the CDR3: TGCGCCAGCAGCCCAGCCGGACCTAGGGGGCAGGGGAACACTGAAGCTTTCTTT. This translates into CASSPAGPRGQGNTEAFF. V usage is TRBV4-3 and J usage is TRBJ1-1, with 7 bases identical to TRBD1. Germline CDR1 LGHNA, CDR2 YSLEER. This CDR3 has 18 amino acids. V lost 4 bases to trimming and J lost 1 base; unmatched junction nucleotides: 15.